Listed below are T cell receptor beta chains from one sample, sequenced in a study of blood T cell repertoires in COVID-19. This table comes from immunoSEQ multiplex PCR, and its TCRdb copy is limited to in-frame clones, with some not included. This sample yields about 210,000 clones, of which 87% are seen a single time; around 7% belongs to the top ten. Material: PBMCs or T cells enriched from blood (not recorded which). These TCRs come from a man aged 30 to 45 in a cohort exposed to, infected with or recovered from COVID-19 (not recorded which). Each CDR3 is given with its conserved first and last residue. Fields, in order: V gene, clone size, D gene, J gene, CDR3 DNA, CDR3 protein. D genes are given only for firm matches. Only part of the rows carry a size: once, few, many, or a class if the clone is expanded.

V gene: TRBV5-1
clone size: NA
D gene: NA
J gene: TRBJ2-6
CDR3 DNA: TGCGCCAGCAGCTTGGGTAGGAGTGTTGGGGCCAACGTCCTGACTTTC
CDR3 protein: CASSLGRSVGANVLTF

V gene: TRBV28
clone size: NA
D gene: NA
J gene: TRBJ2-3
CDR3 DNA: TGTGCCAGCAGCTCACATCGACAGAGTAAAGGCACAGATACGCAGTATTTT
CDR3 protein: CASSSHRQSKGTDTQYF

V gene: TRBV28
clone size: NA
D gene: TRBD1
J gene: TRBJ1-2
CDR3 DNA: TGTGCCAGCAGCCCACGACAGGGCTGGGGCTACACCTTC
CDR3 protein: CASSPRQGWGYTF

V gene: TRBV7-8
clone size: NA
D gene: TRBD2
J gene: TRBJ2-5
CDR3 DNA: TGTGCCAGCAGCTTAGTAATAGCGGGAGGGCCGGTTCGCATCCAAGAGACCCAGTACTTC
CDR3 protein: CASSLVIAGGPVRIQETQYF

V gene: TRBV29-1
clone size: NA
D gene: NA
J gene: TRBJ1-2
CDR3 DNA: TGCAGCGGGGGGTCCAGGGAATATGGCTACACCTTC
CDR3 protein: CSGGSREYGYTF

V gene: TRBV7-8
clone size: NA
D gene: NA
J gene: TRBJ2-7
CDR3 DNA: TGTGCCAGCAGCTCCGACTTTAGGCGGGGTTCAGAGTACTTC
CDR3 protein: CASSSDFRRGSEYF

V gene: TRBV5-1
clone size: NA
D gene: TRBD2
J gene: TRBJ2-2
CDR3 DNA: TGCGCCAGCAAGGTTAGCGGGACCCCTAACACCGGGGAGCTGTTTTTT
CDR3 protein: CASKVSGTPNTGELFF

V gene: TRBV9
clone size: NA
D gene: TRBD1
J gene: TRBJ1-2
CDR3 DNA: TGTGCCAGCAGCCCAAGGACAGGTGAGGGATCGGTTGGCTACACCTTC
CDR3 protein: CASSPRTGEGSVGYTF

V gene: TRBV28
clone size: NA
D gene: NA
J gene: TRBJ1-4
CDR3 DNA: TGTGCCAGCAGCCCCCAGGGGTCAACTAATGAAAAACTGTTTTTT
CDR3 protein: CASSPQGSTNEKLFF

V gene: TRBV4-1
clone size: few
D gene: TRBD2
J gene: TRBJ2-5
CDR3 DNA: TGCGCCAGCAGCCAAGATCGACTAGCGGGAGGAGGGCAAGAGACCCAGTACTTC
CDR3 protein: CASSQDRLAGGGQETQYF

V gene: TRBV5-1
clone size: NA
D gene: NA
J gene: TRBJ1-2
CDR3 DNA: TGCGCCAGCAGCTTGTGGGAGGCTAACTATGGCTACACCTTC
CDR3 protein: CASSLWEANYGYTF

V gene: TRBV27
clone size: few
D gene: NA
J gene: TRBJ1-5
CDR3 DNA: TGTGCCAGCAGCTCGACAGAGGCGCAGCCCCAGCATTTT
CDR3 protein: CASSSTEAQPQHF

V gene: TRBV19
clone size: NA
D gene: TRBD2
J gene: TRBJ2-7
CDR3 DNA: TGTGCCAGTAACCTTGGCGGGAGGCCTCTCTACGAGCAGTACTTC
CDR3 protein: CASNLGGRPLYEQYF

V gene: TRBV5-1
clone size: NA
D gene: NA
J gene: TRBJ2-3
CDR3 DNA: TGCGCCAGCAGCTTGGGCGGAACAGATACGCAGTATTTT
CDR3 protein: CASSLGGTDTQYF

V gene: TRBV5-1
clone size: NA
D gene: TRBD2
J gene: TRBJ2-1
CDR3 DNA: TGCGCCAGCAGCTTGGAAGCGGGAGGGCCGAGGAGCTCCTACAATGAGCAGTTCTTC
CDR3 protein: CASSLEAGGPRSSYNEQFF

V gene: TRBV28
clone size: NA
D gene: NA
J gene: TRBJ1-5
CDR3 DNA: TGTGCCAGCAGGCGCCTTCCAGGGGATAATCAGCCCCAGCATTTT
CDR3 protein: CASRRLPGDNQPQHF

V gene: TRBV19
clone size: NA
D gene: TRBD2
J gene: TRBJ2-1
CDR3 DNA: TGTGCCAGTAGTGGGGGGGGACTAGCGGGAGGACCCGCTGGTGAGCAGTTCTTC
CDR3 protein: CASSGGGLAGGPAGEQFF

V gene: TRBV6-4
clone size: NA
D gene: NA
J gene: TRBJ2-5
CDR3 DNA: TGTGCCAGGGACTACGGGGAGACCCAGTACTTC
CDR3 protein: CARDYGETQYF

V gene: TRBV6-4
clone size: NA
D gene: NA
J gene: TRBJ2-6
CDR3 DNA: TGTGCCAGGCTCGGCAGGAACTCTGGGGCCAACGTCCTGACTTTC
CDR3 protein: CARLGRNSGANVLTF

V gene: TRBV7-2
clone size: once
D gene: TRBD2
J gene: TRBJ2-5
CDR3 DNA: TGTGCCAGCAGCCCGGGACTAGGGCAGTACTTC
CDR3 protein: CASSPGLGQYF

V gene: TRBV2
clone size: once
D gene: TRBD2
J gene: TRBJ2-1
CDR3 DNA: TGTGCCAGCGGGACTAGCGGTTTGAGCTCCTACAATGAGCAGTTCTTC
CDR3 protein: CASGTSGLSSYNEQFF

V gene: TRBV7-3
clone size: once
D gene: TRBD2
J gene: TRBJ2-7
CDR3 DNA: TGTGCCAGCAGCTTAACGTTCACCCTAGCGGCCGATAGCTCCTACGAGCAGTACTTC
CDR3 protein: CASSLTFTLAADSSYEQYF

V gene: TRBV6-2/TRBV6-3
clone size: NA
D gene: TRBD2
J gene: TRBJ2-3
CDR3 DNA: TGTGCCAGCAGTTACTCGCACCCTGAAAGCGGGAAGGCAGATACGCAGTATTTT
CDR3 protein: CASSYSHPESGKADTQYF

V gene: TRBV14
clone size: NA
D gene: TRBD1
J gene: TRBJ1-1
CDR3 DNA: TGTGCCAGCAGCCAAGCACACAGGGGGAACACTGAAGCTTTCTTT
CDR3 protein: CASSQAHRGNTEAFF

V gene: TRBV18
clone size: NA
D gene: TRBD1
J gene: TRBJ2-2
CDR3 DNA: TGTGCCAGCTCACCACTTTCCAGGACAGGGGACGGCGGGGAGCTGTTTTTT
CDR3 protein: CASSPLSRTGDGGELFF

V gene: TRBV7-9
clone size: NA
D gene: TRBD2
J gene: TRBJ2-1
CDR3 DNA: TGTGCCAGCAGCCGGCAACTAGCGGGAGTCAATGAGCAGTTCTTC
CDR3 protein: CASSRQLAGVNEQFF

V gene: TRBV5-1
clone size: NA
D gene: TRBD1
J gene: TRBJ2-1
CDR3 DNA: TGCGCCAGCAGCCTCCCGGGACAGGGGGCGCGTAGTGAGCAGTTCTTC
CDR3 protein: CASSLPGQGARSEQFF

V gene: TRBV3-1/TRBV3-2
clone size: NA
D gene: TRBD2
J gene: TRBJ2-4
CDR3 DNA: TGTGCCAGCAGCCGTTCAGATGTGCGGGAGGTCCGAGGAAACATTCAGTACTTC
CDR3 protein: CASSRSDVREVRGNIQYF

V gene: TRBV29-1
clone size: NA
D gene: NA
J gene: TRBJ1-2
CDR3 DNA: TGCAGCGTTGATGGGGCTGACTTC
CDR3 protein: CSVDGADF

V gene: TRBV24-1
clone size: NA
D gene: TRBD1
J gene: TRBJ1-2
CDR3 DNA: TGTGCCACCAGTGATCCCGGGACAGGGAATGGATACACCTTC
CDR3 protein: CATSDPGTGNGYTF

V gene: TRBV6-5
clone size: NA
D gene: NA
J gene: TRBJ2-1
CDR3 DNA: TGTGCCAGCAGTTCCGTTTCCAATGAGCAGTTCTTC
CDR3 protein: CASSSVSNEQFF

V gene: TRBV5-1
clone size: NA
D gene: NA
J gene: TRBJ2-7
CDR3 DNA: TGCGCCAGCAGCTTTAGCGGTGGAGTTTACGAGCAGTACTTC
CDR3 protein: CASSFSGGVYEQYF

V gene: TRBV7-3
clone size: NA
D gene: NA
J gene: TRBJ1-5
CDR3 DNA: TGTGCCAGCAGCTTATTGGGTGGAGATCAGCCCCAGCATTTT
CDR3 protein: CASSLLGGDQPQHF

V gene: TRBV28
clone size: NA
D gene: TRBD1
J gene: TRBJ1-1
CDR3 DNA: TGTGCCACCGAGACAGGGGGTGACACTGAAGCTTTCTTT
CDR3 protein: CATETGGDTEAFF

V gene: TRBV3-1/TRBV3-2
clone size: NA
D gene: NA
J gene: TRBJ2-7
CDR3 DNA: TGTGCCAGCAGCCAAGCCGGACAGCGGACCTACGAGCAGTACTTC
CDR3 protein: CASSQAGQRTYEQYF

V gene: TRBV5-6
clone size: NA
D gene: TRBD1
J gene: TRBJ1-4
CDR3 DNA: TGTGCCAGCAGCTTGGGGTGGACAGGGATTAATGAAAAACTGTTTTTT
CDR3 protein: CASSLGWTGINEKLFF

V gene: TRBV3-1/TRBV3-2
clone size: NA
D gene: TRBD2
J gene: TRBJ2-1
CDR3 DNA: TGTGCCAGCAGCCGGGGACTAGCGGGAAAAAGGGAGCAGTTCTTC
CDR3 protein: CASSRGLAGKREQFF

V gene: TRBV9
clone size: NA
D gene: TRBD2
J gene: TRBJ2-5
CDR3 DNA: TGTGCCAGCAGCGTAGAGGCTAGCGGGAGTCTGACCCAGTACTTC
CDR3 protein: CASSVEASGSLTQYF

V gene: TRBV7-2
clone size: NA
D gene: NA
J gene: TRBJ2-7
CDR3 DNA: TGTGCCAGCAGCGTAATCCCGGGACAAGGGGAGCAGTACTTC
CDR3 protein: CASSVIPGQGEQYF

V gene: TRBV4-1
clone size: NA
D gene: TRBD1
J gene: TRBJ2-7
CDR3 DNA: TGCGCCAGCAGCCAAGAGGGACAGCTTACCTACGAGCAGTACTTC
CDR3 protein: CASSQEGQLTYEQYF

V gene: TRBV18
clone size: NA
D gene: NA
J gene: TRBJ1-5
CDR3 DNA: TGTGCCAGCTCACCTTCTGGTAGCCATCAGCCCCAGCATTTT
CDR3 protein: CASSPSGSHQPQHF

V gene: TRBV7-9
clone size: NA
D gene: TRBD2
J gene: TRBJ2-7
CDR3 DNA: TGTGCCAGCAGCTTAGGACTAGCGGGAGTCGAGCAGTACTTC
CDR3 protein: CASSLGLAGVEQYF

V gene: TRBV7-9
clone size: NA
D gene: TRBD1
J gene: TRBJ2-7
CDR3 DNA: TGTGCCAGCAGCTTAATGTGGGACAGGGGTTACGAGCAGTACTTC
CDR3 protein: CASSLMWDRGYEQYF

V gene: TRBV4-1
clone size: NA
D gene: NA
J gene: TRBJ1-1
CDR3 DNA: TGCGCCAGCAGCCAAGCGGGAGGGGGTAACACTGAAGCTTTCTTT
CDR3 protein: CASSQAGGGNTEAFF

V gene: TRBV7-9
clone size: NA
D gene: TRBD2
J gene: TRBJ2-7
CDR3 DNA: TGTGCCAGCAGCACGACTAGCGGCTCCTACGAGCAGTACTTC
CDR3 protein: CASSTTSGSYEQYF

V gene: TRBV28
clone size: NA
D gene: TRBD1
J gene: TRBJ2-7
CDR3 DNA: TGTGCCAGCAGTTTCCTGGGGGGGACAGGGTTGGAGGAGCAGTACTTC
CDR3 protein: CASSFLGGTGLEEQYF

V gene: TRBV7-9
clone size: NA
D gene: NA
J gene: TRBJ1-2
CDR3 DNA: TGTGCCAGCAGCTTAGCGGGCAGCAACTATGGCTACACCTTC
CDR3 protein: CASSLAGSNYGYTF

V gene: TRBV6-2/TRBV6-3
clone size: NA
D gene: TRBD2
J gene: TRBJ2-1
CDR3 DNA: TGTGCCAGCAGTCGCCCGACTAGCGGCTCATACAATGAGCAGTTCTTC
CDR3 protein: CASSRPTSGSYNEQFF

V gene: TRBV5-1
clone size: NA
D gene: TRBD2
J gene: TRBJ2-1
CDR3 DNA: TGCGCCAGCAGCTTGGGCGGGAGGTCGTCCTACAATGAGCAGTTCTTC
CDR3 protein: CASSLGGRSSYNEQFF

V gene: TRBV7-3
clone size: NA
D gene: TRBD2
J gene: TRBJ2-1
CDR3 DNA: TGTGCCAGCAGCTTAGGGGCGGGAGTGGGTCACGGTGAGCAGTTCTTC
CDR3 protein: CASSLGAGVGHGEQFF

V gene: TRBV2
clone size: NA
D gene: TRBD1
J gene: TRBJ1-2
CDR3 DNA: TGTGCCAGCAGTCCCCGCGGGACAGGGGGCTACACCTTC
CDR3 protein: CASSPRGTGGYTF

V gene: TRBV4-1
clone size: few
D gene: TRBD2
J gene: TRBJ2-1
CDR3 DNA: TGCGCCAGCAGCCAAGAAAATTCGGGACTAGCGCTCAATGAGCAGTTCTTC
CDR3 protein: CASSQENSGLALNEQFF

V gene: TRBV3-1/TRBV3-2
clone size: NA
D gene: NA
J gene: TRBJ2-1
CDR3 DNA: TGTGCCAGCAGCCAAGAATTCCTACCCTACAATGAGCAGTTCTTC
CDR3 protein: CASSQEFLPYNEQFF

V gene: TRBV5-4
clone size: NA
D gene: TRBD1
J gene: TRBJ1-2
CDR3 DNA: TGTGCCAGCAGCTTATATAAACGGACAGGGCCTCATGGCTACACCTTC
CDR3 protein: CASSLYKRTGPHGYTF

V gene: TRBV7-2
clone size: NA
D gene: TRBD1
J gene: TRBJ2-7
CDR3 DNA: TGTGCCAGCAGACAAGGGGGCAGCGGCTCCTACGAGCAGTACTTC
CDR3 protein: CASRQGGSGSYEQYF

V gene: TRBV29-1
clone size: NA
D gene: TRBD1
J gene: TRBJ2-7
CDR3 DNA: TGCAGCGACCCAGGGGACAGGGTTGACGAGCAGTACTTC
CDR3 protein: CSDPGDRVDEQYF

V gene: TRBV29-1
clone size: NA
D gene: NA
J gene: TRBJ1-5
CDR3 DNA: TGCAGCGCGACCCTGGCGGGTGAGCCCCAGCATTTT
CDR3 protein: CSATLAGEPQHF

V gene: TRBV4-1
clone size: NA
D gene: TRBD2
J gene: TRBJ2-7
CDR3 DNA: TGCGCCAGCAGCCATGAGGGGAGTAGCGGGTCTCAGGTGGCCTACGAGCAGTACTTC
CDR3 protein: CASSHEGSSGSQVAYEQYF